Following are 20 T cell receptor beta chains from one sample sequenced in a study of blood T cells in healthy people across ages. For the second PCR, which ran for about 7 to 11 cycles, a sample-barcoded 5' primer and a J-beta primer mix were used. TCRdb analysed the 5' RACE reads with MiXCR anew, one entry per CDR3 protein. The data show approximately 810,000 distinct CDR3 sequences, more than 25% seen once. The sequenced material came from blood. All receptors come from a woman aged 80 or older in good health.

This clonotype showed up many times. The chain employs TRBV20-1 and TRBJ2-2, with D uncertain. This CDR3 is 15 amino acids long. Germline V gives CDR1 DFQATT, CDR2 SNEGSKA (reference sequence). The V gene lost 2 bases and the J gene lost 8 bases, with 18 bases spanning the gap. The CDR3, as DNA: TGCAGTGCTAGAAATCCGGCTGGTGGTTGGGGGGAGCTGTTTTTT. This codes for CSARNPAGGWGELFF.

This clonotype was counted at least ten times. Here the CDR3 reads CASSLVVGADSPLHF. The CDR3 DNA follows: TGTGCCAGCAGCTTAGTTGTGGGCGCGGATTCACCCCTCCACTTT. The rearrangement joins TRBV7-9 to TRBJ1-6, with D hard to call. The CDR3 covers 15 residues. The germline CDR1 and CDR2 sequences are SEHNR and FQNEAQ (reference sequence). The V end was cut by 1 base, the J end by 8 bases, with 12 bases between.

This clonotype was picked up a small number of times. This rearrangement joins TRBV5-1 to TRBJ1-1; weak D call: TRBD1 (5 bases). Trimming removed 4 bases at V and 0 bases at J, with 13 bases between. The germline V gene encodes CDR1 SGHRS and CDR2 YFSETQ. The CDR3 loop spans 15 amino acids. The CDR3 spells CASSRGEGLNTEAFF. CDR3 coding DNA: TGCGCCAGCAGCCGGGGGGAGGGCCTGAACACTGAAGCTTTCTTT.

As to this clonotype: Just one base apart from a much larger clone, this may be a read error. CDR3 DNA sequence: TGTGCCAGCAGCGCGGGGGACCGCACAGATATGCAGTATTTT. This sequence encodes CASSAGDRTDMQYF. V gene TRBV7-2 combines with J gene TRBJ2-3, with 7 nucleotides matching TRBD2. In germline, CDR1 is SGHTA, CDR2 FQGNSA. The CDR3 totals 14 residues.

Remarks on this clonotype: Its ends do not fully match the called genes, so a read error is possible. This chain uses TRBV12-3 or TRBV12-4 with TRBJ2-1, with TRBD1 as a possible D gene (5 bases). The CDR3 is 15 amino acids. CDR3 sequence reads: CASSGAAHSYDEQFF. CDR3 DNA: TGTGCCAGCAGTGGGGCGGCCCACTCCTACGATGAGCAGTTCTTC.

The CDR3: CASSWTGQGYSSPLHF. The CDR3 DNA sequence: TGTGCCAGCAGCTGGACGGGACAGGGATACAGCTCACCCCTCCACTTT. The V call is TRBV5-5, the J call TRBJ1-6, with TRBD1 matching 9 bases. The CDR3 loop spans 16 amino acids. J gave up 10 bases and V 3 bases, and 11 bases lay outside the gene matches. Germline CDR1 is SGHKS and CDR2 is YYEKEE (reference sequence). Looking up the rest from reference TRBV5-5 and TRBJ1-6 gives the full variable domain: DAGVTQSPTHLIKTRGQQVTLRCSPISGHKSVSWYQQVLGQGPQFIFQYYEKEERGRGNFPDRFSARQFPNYSSELNVNALLLGDSALYLCASSWTGQGYSSPLHFGNGTRLTVT.

The table lists this clonotype with many counts. V is TRBV4-1 and J is TRBJ2-2; 9 bases map to TRBD2. V shed 6 bases, J shed 7 bases, and the junction held 9 bases outside the gene matches. The CDR3 has 15 residues. Germline assignment: CDR1 MGHRA and CDR2 YSYEKL. Here the CDR3 reads CASRASGDKGGELFF. CDR3 nucleotides: TGCGCCAGCAGGGCTAGCGGGGATAAGGGCGGGGAGCTGTTTTTT.

As to this clonotype: A read error may produce the germline difference seen at one junction end. The chain employs TRBV27 and TRBJ1-5; weak D call: TRBD1 (5 bases). The CDR3 is 13 residues long. Germline loops: CDR1 MNHEY, CDR2 SMNVEV (reference sequence). The CDR3 DNA reads as TGTGTCAGCAGTTTGGGGGTTAGCGGGCCCCAGCATTTT. This encodes CVSSLGVSGPQHF.

The sample holds many counts of this clonotype. This sequence joins TRBV7-6 and TRBJ2-1; 9 bases are shared with TRBD2. This CDR3 spans 19 amino acids. The junction had 14 bases not matched to a gene; V was cut back by 0 bases and J by 5 bases. Germline V gives CDR1 SGHVS, CDR2 FNYEAQ. DNA for the CDR3: TGTGCCAGCAGCTTAGCGAACAGGGAGATTAGACTAGCGGACAATGAGCAGTTCTTC. It encodes CASSLANREIRLADNEQFF.

The sample holds many counts of this clonotype. This chain links TRBV10-3 with TRBJ2-7; 7 nucleotides agree with TRBD1. V lost 11 bases, J lost 1 base, and 11 bases stayed unmatched. The CDR3 loop spans 14 amino acids. Germline loops: CDR1 ENHRY, CDR2 SYGVKD. The CDR3 DNA follows: TGTGCCTCGCGCCGGGACAGTGTTTCCTACGAGCAGTACTTC. Translating gives CASRRDSVSYEQYF.

This clonotype was counted ten times or more. The CDR3 sequence is CASSQDYGGAGKNIQYF. CDR3 DNA sequence: TGCGCCAGCAGCCAAGATTACGGGGGCGCGGGCAAAAACATTCAGTACTTC. The chain combines TRBV4-3 with TRBJ2-4, with D perhaps assigned TRBD1 or TRBD2 (6 bases each). The germline V gene has CDR1 LGHNA and CDR2 YSLEER. The V end was cut by 0 bases, the J end by 3 bases, with 15 bases between. The CDR3 has 17 residues.

This clonotype came up many times. A read error may account for a junction end that differs from germline. The chain recombines TRBV5-1 with TRBJ2-3; unclear D gene. The germline V gene encodes CDR1 SGHRS and CDR2 YFSETQ. This CDR3 contains 15 residues. In DNA form, the CDR3 reads TGTGCCAGCAGTTCCTCTGCGGCTAGCACAGATACGCAGTATTTT. It translates to CASSSSAASTDTQYF.

This clonotype was detected many times. V is TRBV11-2 and J is TRBJ2-1; 7 bases are a match to TRBD2. Germline V CDR1 and CDR2: SGHAT, FQNNGV. V trimming: 7 bases; J trimming: 11 bases; junction bases outside the gene matches: 17. The CDR3 is made up of 15 amino acids. The CDR3 nucleotides read TGTGCCAGCATCCAAGGGACCGCCGTTGGGACTAAGCAGTTCTTC. This encodes CASIQGTAVGTKQFF.

This clonotype appeared many times. This chain joins TRBV20-1 and TRBJ2-1; the match to TRBD1 covers 11 bases. With V trimmed by 6 bases and J by 2 bases, 6 bases remained unmatched. CDR1 and CDR2 (germline): DFQATT, SNEGSKA (reference sequence). The CDR3 is 15 amino acids. CDR3 coding DNA: TGCAGTGCCACGGGACAGGGGGACACCTACAATGAGCAGTTCTTC. The encoded protein is CSATGQGDTYNEQFF.

The chain's CDR3 is CASSPGTAEAFF. CDR3 nucleotide sequence: TGTGCCAGCAGCCCCGGGACAGCTGAAGCTTTCTTT. This chain connects TRBV7-2 to TRBJ1-1; the match to TRBD1 covers 7 bases. Germline loops: CDR1 SGHTA, CDR2 FQGNSA. The V gene end was trimmed by 5 bases and the J gene end by 6 bases; junction bases not matched to a gene: 3. This CDR3 has 12 residues.

This chain uses TRBV7-3 with TRBJ2-2, with D perhaps TRBD2 (5 bases). The CDR3 totals 15 residues. V shed 5 bases and J shed 4 bases, with 14 bases lying between them. Germline V gene sequence: CDR1 SGHTA, CDR2 FQGTGA. The CDR3 DNA is TGTGCCAGCAGCCGCGGGCGGGTAGGCACCGGGGAGCTGTTTTTT. Translation gives CASSRGRVGTGELFF.

The table lists this clonotype with many counts. The genes are TRBV7-2 and TRBJ2-4, with 8 nucleotides matching TRBD2. The CDR3 runs 20 residues. Unmatched junction bases numbered 17, after V lost 4 bases and J lost 0 bases. CDR1 is SGHTA, CDR2 FQGNSA, per germline. In nucleotides, the CDR3 is TGTGCCAGCAGCTCCCCTTTAGAAAAAGCGGGGGATTTAGCCAAAAACATTCAGTACTTC. This encodes CASSSPLEKAGDLAKNIQYF.

A remark on this clonotype: A read error may be the cause here, since a much bigger clone is one base away. V gene TRBV20-1 combines with J gene TRBJ2-5; D possibly corresponds to TRBD1 (6 bases). The J call may be wrong; the DNA end is better matched by TRBJ2-7. The germline gives CDR1 DFQATT, CDR2 SNEGSKA (reference sequence). The CDR3 totals 12 residues. CDR3 region: CSAGTGIGEQYF. Here the CDR3 DNA reads TGCAGTGCTGGTACAGGGATTGGCGAGCAGTACTTC.

This clonotype was observed at least ten times. The chain has TRBV6-2 or TRBV6-3 and TRBJ1-2, with TRBD1 as a possible D gene (6 bases). V gave up 6 bases and J gave up 6 bases, with 14 bases separating them. The CDR3 runs to 13 residues. CDR1 is MNHEY and CDR2 is SVGEGT in the germline V gene. CDR3 sequence: CASRETGNDGYTF. The CDR3 DNA reads as TGTGCCAGCAGGGAAACAGGGAATGATGGCTACACCTTC.

This clonotype came up a few times. The chain couples TRBV3-1 to TRBJ1-5; no reliable D call. Germline CDR1 reads LGHDT; CDR2 reads YNNKEL (reference sequence). Trimming left V 1 base short and J 0 bases short, with 10 bases between. The CDR3 runs to 16 residues. The CDR3 nucleotides are TGTGCCAGCAGCCAAGGTGTAGGGTTTAGCAATCAGCCCCAGCATTTT. Translation gives CASSQGVGFSNQPQHF.